These T cell receptor beta chains were read from a single sample in a study of T cell responses to AZD1222 COVID-19 vaccine. Sequencing used immunoSEQ multiplex PCR; TCRdb keeps in-frame clones, though not all of them. This sample has around 150,000 clones, with around 87% found just once. This sample comprised peripheral blood, obtained 28 days after the second AZD1222 dose. These receptors came from an adult who received the AZD1222 COVID-19 vaccine. CDR3s include the opening cysteine and the closing phenylalanine or tryptophan. The order of the fields is D gene, V gene, J gene, CDR3 protein. D genes are given only for firm matches.

D: NA
V: TRBV14
J: TRBJ1-3
CDR3: CASSVPAGNTIYF

D: TRBD1
V: TRBV5-6
J: TRBJ2-5
CDR3: CASSLIPGQGAQETQYF

D: TRBD1
V: TRBV29-1
J: TRBJ2-5
CDR3: CSARGQSETQYF

D: NA
V: TRBV6-6
J: TRBJ1-1
CDR3: CASSYPHGNTEAFF

D: TRBD1
V: TRBV6-1
J: TRBJ2-7
CDR3: CASSEDGVGTGLREQYF

D: NA
V: TRBV28
J: TRBJ1-2
CDR3: CASSPGGGFGYTF

D: NA
V: TRBV5-8
J: TRBJ1-5
CDR3: CASRGGGPQHF

D: TRBD1
V: TRBV2
J: TRBJ2-2
CDR3: CASTPWTGHTGELFF

D: NA
V: TRBV11-3
J: TRBJ2-2
CDR3: CASSLTTGQFTGELFF

D: NA
V: TRBV4-1
J: TRBJ1-2
CDR3: CASSHPRQEFNYGYTF

D: NA
V: TRBV6-5
J: TRBJ1-1
CDR3: CASSFYRAEAFF

D: NA
V: TRBV5-6
J: TRBJ1-2
CDR3: CASSLDRQFRGTEGYTF

D: TRBD1
V: TRBV6-1
J: TRBJ2-7
CDR3: CASSEAWTGGYEQYF

D: NA
V: TRBV6-1
J: TRBJ2-7
CDR3: CASSELSRWYF

D: TRBD2
V: TRBV18
J: TRBJ2-5
CDR3: CASSPLAGNGETQYF

D: NA
V: TRBV3-1/TRBV3-2
J: TRBJ1-1
CDR3: CASSQGVYTEAFF

D: NA
V: TRBV11-2
J: TRBJ2-7
CDR3: CASSLTDSRQYF

D: NA
V: TRBV25-1
J: TRBJ1-1
CDR3: CASSRGATEAFF

D: NA
V: TRBV29-1
J: TRBJ1-4
CDR3: CSVAPRGLNEKLFF

D: NA
V: TRBV6-2/TRBV6-3
J: TRBJ1-1
CDR3: CASSYQGQLMNTEAFF

D: NA
V: TRBV6-6
J: TRBJ1-4
CDR3: CASTGADNLNEKLFF

D: TRBD2
V: TRBV7-7
J: TRBJ2-1
CDR3: CASSSSGGRDLHNEQFF

D: NA
V: TRBV3-1/TRBV3-2
J: TRBJ1-5
CDR3: CASSQWDQPQHF

D: NA
V: TRBV5-6
J: TRBJ1-5
CDR3: CASSLQGLGNQPQHF

D: NA
V: TRBV27
J: TRBJ1-3
CDR3: CASSFQGYGNTIYF

D: NA
V: TRBV10-3
J: TRBJ1-5
CDR3: CATTQEGNQPQHF

D: NA
V: TRBV10-3
J: TRBJ2-3
CDR3: CAISDTVVDTQYF

D: NA
V: TRBV29-1
J: TRBJ2-7
CDR3: CSVVGTRTSTYEQYF

D: NA
V: TRBV6-5
J: TRBJ1-2
CDR3: CASSSGTGGYTF

D: NA
V: TRBV7-9
J: TRBJ1-1
CDR3: CASSPVQGNTEAFF

D: NA
V: TRBV11-2
J: TRBJ1-3
CDR3: CASTPRAGNTIYF

D: NA
V: TRBV5-1
J: TRBJ1-4
CDR3: CASSHRQPNEKLFF

D: NA
V: TRBV4-1
J: TRBJ2-2
CDR3: CASSQEGGGISGELFF

D: NA
V: TRBV5-1
J: TRBJ2-7
CDR3: CASSPLTDGEQYF

D: NA
V: TRBV4-1
J: TRBJ1-2
CDR3: CASSQDEIGTSYGYTF

D: TRBD2
V: TRBV3-1/TRBV3-2
J: TRBJ2-3
CDR3: CASSPRSLAGHTDTQYF

D: NA
V: TRBV4-1
J: TRBJ1-4
CDR3: CASRRSGTSEKLFF

D: NA
V: TRBV12-3/TRBV12-4
J: TRBJ2-1
CDR3: CASSLAESKEFF

D: NA
V: TRBV6-1
J: TRBJ1-1
CDR3: CASSEGLLRAFF

D: NA
V: TRBV11-3
J: TRBJ2-1
CDR3: CASGRGDEQFF

D: NA
V: TRBV4-1
J: TRBJ2-5
CDR3: CASSQDRWVRHPQQETQYF

D: TRBD1
V: TRBV19
J: TRBJ1-2
CDR3: CASSMDRAPLGYGYTF

D: TRBD2
V: TRBV7-3
J: TRBJ2-1
CDR3: CASSLGGGPSDEQFF

D: NA
V: TRBV2
J: TRBJ1-5
CDR3: CASRDINQPQHF

D: NA
V: TRBV7-2
J: TRBJ1-4
CDR3: CASSFTVSHEKLFF

D: TRBD1
V: TRBV20-1
J: TRBJ2-2
CDR3: CSASGQGVGTGELFF

D: NA
V: TRBV10-2
J: TRBJ1-5
CDR3: CASSGGGGNQPQHF

D: NA
V: TRBV9
J: TRBJ2-7
CDR3: CASSVGLSSYEQYF

D: NA
V: TRBV9
J: TRBJ2-3
CDR3: CASSVDVGLNTDTQYF

D: NA
V: TRBV14
J: TRBJ2-5
CDR3: CASSQDWTQYF

D: NA
V: TRBV7-9
J: TRBJ1-3
CDR3: CASSPPPRGSSGNTIYF

D: NA
V: TRBV6-6
J: TRBJ1-4
CDR3: CASSYGEKLFF